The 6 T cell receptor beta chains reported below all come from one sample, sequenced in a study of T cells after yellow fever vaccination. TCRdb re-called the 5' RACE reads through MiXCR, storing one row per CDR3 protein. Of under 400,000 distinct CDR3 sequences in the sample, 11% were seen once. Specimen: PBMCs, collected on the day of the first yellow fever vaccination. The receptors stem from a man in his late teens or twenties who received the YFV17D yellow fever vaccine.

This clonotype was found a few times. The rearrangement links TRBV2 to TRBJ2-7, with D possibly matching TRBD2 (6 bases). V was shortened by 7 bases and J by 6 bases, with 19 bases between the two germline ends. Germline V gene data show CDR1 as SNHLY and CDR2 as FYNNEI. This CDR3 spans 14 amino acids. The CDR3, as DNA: TGTGCCAGCATGGAGGGTCGGGCCCCTGGCGAGCAGTACTTC. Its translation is CASMEGRAPGEQYF. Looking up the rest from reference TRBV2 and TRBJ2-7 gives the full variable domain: EPEVTQTPSHQVTQMGQEVILRCVPISNHLYFYWYRQILGQKVEFLVSFYNNEISEKSEIFDDQFSVERPDGSNFTLKIRSTKLEDSAMYFCASMEGRAPGEQYFGPGTRLTVT.

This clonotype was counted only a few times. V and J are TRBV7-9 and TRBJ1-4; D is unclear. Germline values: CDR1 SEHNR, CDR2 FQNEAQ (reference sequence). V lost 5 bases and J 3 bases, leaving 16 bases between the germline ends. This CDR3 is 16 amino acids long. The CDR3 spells CASSPPEGKANEKLFF. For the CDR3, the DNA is TGTGCCAGCAGCCCCCCGGAAGGGAAGGCTAATGAAAAACTGTTTTTT. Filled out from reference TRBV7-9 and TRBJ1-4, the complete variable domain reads DTGVSQNPRHKITKRGQNVTFRCDPISEHNRLYWYRQTLGQGPEFLTYFQNEAQLEKSRLLSDRFSAERPKGSFSTLEIQRTEQGDSAMYLCASSPPEGKANEKLFFGSGTQLSVL.

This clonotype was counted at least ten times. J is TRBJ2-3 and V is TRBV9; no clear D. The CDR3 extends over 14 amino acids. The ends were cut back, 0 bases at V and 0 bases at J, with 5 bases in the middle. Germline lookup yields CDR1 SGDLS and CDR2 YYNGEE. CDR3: CASSVVQSTDTQYF. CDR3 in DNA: TGTGCCAGCAGCGTAGTACAGAGCACAGATACGCAGTATTTT.

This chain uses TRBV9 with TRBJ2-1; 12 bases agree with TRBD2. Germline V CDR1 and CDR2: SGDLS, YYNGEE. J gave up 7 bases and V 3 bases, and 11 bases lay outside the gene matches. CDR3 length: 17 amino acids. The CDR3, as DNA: TGTGCCAGCAGCGCCGAAATGCCACTAGCGGGGGGAAATGAGCAGTTCTTC. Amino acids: CASSAEMPLAGGNEQFF.

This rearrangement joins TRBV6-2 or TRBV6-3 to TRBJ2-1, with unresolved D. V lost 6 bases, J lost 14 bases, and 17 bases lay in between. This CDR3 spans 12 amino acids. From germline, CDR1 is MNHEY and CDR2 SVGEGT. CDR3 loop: CASRQATRIEFF. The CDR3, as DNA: TGTGCCAGCAGGCAGGCGACTCGGATCGAGTTCTTC.

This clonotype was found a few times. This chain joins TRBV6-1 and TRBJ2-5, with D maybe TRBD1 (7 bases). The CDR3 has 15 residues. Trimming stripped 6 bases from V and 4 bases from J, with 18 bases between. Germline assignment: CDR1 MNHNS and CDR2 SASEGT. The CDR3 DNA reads TGTGCCAGCAGCCGAATGGCGGAGGGGGCAGAGACCCAGTACTTC. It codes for CASSRMAEGAETQYF.